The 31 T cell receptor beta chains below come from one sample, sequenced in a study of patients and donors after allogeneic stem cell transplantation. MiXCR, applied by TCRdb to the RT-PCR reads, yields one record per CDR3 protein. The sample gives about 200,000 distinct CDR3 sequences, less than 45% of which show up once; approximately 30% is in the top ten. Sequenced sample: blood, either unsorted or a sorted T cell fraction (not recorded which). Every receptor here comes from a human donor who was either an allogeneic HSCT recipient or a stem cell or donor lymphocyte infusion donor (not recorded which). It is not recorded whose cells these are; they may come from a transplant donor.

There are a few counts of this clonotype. DNA for the CDR3: TGTGCCAGCAGCCATGGACGCACCACTGAAGCTTTCTTT. Translating it yields CASSHGRTTEAFF. The genes are TRBV14 and TRBJ1-1; D gene uncertain. CDR1 SGHDN and CDR2 FVKESK come from the germline V gene. V was pared by 3 bases and J by 4 bases, with 9 bases between. CDR3 length equals 13 residues.

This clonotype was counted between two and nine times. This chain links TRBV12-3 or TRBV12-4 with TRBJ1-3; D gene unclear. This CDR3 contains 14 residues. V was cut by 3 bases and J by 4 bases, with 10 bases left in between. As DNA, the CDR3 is TGTGCCAGCAGTTTCCACCAAATAGGAAACACCATATATTTT. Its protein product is CASSFHQIGNTIYF.

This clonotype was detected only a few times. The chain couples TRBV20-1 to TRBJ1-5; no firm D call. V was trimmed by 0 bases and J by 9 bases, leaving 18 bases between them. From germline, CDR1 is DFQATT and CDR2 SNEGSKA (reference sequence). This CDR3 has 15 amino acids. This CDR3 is CSARDGEGPAGPQHF. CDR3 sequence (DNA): TGCAGTGCTAGAGATGGGGAAGGGCCGGCAGGGCCCCAGCATTTT.

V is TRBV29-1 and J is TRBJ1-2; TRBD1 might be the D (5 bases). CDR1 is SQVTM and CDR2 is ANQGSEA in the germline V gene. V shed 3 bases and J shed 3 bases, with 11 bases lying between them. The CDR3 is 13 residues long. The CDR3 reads CSVEGGIDYGYTF. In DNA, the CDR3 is TGCAGCGTTGAGGGGGGTATCGACTATGGCTACACCTTC.

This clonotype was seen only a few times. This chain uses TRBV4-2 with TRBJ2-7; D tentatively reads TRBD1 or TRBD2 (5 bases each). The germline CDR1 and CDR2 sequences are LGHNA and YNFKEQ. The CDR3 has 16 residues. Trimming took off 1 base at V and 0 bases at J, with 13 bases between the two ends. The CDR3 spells CASSQAYRGNSYEQYF. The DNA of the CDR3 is TGTGCCAGCAGCCAAGCATATCGGGGCAACTCCTACGAGCAGTACTTC.

The CDR3 nucleotides are TGTGCCAGCAGCCCTAGCGGGACTAGCACAGATACGCAGTATTTT. Translating gives CASSPSGTSTDTQYF. The rearrangement uses TRBV12-3 or TRBV12-4 and TRBJ2-3; 9 positions match TRBD2. J lost 0 bases, V lost 6 bases, and 4 bases had no gene match. This CDR3 is built from 15 residues.

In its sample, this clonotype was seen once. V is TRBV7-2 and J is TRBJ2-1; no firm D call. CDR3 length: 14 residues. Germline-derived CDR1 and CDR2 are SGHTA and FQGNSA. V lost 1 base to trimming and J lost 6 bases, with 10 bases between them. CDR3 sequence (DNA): TGTGCCAGCAGCTTAGGGCACCCAGGCAATGAGCAGTTCTTC. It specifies CASSLGHPGNEQFF.

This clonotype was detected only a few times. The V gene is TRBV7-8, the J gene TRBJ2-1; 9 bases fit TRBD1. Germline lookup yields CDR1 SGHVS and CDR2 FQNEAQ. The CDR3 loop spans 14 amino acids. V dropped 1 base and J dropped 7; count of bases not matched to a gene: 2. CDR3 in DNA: TGTGCCAGCAGCTTAGACAGGGGGCGAAATGAGCAGTTCTTC. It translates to CASSLDRGRNEQFF.

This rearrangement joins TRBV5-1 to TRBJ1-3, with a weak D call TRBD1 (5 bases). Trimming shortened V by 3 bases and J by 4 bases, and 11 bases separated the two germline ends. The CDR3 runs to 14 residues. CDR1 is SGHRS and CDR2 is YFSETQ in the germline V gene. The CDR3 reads CASSSGVSGNTIYF. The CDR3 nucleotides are TGCGCCAGCAGCTCGGGGGTTTCAGGAAACACCATATATTTT.

The DNA for the CDR3 is TGTGCCAGTGCGCAGGATAGCTATGGCTACACCTTC. It translates to CASAQDSYGYTF. The V call is TRBV12-3 or TRBV12-4, the J call TRBJ1-2; no firm D call. There are 12 residues in the CDR3. V was trimmed by 9 bases and J by 4 bases, leaving 12 bases between them.

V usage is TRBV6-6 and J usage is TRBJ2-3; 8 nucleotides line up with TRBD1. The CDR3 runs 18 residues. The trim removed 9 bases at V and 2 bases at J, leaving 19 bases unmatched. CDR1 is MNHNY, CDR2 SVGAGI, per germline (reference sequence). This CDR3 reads CASGGQGKDFRPTDTQYF. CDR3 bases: TGTGCCAGTGGCGGACAGGGAAAGGACTTTCGACCCACAGATACGCAGTATTTT.

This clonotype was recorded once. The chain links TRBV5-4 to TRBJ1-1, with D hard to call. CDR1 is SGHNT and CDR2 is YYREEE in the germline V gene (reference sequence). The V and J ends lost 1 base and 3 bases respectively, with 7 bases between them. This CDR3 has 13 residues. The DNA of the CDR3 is TGTGCCAGCAGCTTGAGAGTCCACACTGAAGCTTTCTTT. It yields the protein CASSLRVHTEAFF.

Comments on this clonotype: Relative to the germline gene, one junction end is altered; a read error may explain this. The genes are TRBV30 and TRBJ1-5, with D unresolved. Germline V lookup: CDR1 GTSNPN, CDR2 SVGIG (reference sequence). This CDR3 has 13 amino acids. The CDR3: CAWTNTSYQPQHF. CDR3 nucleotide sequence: TGTGCCTGGACCAACACTAGCTATCAGCCCCAGCATTTT.

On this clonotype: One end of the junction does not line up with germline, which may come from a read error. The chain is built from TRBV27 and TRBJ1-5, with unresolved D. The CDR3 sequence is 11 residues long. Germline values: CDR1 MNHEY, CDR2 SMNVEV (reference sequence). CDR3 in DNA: TGTGCCAGCAGTAGCTATCAGCCCCAGCATTTT. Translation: CASSSYQPQHF.

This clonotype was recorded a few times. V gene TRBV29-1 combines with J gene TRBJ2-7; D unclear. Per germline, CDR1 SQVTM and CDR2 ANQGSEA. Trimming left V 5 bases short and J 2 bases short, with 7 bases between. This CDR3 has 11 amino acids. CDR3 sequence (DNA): TGCAGCGTTTACATGGCCTACGAGCAGTACTTC. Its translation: CSVYMAYEQYF.

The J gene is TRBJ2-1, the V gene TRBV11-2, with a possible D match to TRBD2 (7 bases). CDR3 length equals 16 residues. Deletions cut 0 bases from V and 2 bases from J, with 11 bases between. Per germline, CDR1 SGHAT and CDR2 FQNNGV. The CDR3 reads CASSLEGGLTYNEQFF. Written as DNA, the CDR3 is TGTGCCAGCAGCTTAGAAGGGGGACTAACCTACAATGAGCAGTTCTTC.

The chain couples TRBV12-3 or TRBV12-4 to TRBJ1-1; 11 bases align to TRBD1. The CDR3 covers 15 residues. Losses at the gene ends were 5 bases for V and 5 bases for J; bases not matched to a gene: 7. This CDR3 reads CASSRTGGPGTEAFF. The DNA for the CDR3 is TGTGCCAGCAGTCGGACAGGGGGCCCGGGAACTGAAGCTTTCTTT.

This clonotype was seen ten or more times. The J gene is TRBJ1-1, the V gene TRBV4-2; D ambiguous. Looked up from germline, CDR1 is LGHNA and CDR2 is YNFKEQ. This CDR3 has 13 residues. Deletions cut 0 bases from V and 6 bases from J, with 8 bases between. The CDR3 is CASSQDTQAEAFF. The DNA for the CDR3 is TGTGCCAGCAGCCAAGACACCCAGGCTGAAGCTTTCTTT.

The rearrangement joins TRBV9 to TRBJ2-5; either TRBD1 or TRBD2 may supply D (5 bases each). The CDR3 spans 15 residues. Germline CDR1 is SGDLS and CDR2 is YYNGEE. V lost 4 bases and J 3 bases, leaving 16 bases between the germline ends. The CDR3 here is CASSSQDTGEETQYF. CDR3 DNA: TGTGCCAGCAGCTCCCAGGACACCGGGGAAGAGACCCAGTACTTC. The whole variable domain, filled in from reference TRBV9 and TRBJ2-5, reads DSGVTQTPKHLITATGQRVTLRCSPRSGDLSVYWYQQSLDQGLQFLIQYYNGEERAKGNILERFSAQQFPDLHSELNLSSLELGDSALYFCASSSQDTGEETQYFGPGTRLLVL.

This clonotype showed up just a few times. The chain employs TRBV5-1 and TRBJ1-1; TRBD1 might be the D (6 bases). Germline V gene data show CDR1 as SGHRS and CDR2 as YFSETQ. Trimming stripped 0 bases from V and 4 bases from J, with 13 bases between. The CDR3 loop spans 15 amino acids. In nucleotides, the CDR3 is TGCGCCAGCAGCTTGGCGCAGGGGAGGGGCACTGAAGCTTTCTTT. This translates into CASSLAQGRGTEAFF.

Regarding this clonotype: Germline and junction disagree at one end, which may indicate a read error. CDR3 sequence (DNA): TGTGCCTGGAGTGTAGGGGTCTTC. This sequence encodes CAWSVGVF. The chain uses TRBV30 and TRBJ1-2; D is possibly TRBD1 (5 bases). Per germline, CDR1 GTSNPN and CDR2 SVGIG (reference sequence). The CDR3 runs 8 residues.

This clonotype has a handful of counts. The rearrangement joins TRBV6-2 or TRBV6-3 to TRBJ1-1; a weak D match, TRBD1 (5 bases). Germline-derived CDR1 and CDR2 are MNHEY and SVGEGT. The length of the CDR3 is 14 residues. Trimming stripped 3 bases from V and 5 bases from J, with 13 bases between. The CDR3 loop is CASSYSRALTEAFF. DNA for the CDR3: TGTGCCAGCAGTTATTCCAGGGCGTTGACTGAAGCTTTCTTT.

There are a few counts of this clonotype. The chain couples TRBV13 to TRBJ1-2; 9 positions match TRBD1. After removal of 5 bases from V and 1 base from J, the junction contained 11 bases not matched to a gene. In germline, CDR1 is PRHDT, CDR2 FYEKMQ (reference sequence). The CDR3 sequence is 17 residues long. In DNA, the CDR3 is TGTGCCAGCAGCCCCCCGCGACGGGACAGGGTTAACTATGGCTACACCTTC. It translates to CASSPPRRDRVNYGYTF.

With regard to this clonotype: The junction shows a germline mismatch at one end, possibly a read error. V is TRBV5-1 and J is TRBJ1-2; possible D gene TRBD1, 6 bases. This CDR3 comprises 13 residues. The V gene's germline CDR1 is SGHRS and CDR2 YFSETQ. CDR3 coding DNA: TGCGCAAGCAGACGAGGGGGTGACTATGGCTACACCTTC. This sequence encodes CASRRGGDYGYTF.

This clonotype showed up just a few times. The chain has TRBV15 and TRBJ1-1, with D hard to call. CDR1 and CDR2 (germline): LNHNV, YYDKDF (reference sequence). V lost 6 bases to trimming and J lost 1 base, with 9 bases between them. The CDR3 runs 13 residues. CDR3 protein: CATRVKANTEAFF. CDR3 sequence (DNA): TGTGCCACCAGGGTTAAGGCGAACACTGAAGCTTTCTTT.

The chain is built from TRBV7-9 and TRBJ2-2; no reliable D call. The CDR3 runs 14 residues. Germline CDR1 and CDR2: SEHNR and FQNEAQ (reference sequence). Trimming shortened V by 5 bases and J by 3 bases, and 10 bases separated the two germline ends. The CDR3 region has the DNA TGTGCCAGCAGCGTCTCAGAGGACACCGGGGAGCTGTTTTTT. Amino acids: CASSVSEDTGELFF.

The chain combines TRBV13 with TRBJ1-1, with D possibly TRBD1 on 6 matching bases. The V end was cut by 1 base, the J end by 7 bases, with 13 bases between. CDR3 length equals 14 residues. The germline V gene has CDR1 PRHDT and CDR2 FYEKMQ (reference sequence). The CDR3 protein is CASSLVVGAVEAFF. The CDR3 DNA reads TGTGCCAGCAGCTTAGTAGTGGGGGCGGTTGAAGCTTTCTTT.

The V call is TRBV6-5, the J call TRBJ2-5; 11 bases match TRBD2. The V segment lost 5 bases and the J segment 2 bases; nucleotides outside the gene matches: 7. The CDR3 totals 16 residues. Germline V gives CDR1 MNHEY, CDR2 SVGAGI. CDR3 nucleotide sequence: TGTGCCAGCAGTCGCCTCCCTAGCGGGGGGCAAGAGACCCAGTACTTC. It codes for CASSRLPSGGQETQYF.

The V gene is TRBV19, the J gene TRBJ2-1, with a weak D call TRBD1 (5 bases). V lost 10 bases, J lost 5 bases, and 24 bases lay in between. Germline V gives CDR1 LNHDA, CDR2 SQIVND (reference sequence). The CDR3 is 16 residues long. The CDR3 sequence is CATQYGQDPSDNEQFF. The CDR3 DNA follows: TGTGCCACTCAGTACGGACAAGACCCTTCAGACAATGAGCAGTTCTTC.

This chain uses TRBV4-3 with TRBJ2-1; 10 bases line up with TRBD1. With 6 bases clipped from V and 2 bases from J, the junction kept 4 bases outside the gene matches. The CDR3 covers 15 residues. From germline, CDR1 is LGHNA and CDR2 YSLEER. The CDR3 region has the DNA TGCGCCAGCAGACAGGACAGGGGGACCTACAATGAGCAGTTCTTC. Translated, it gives CASRQDRGTYNEQFF.

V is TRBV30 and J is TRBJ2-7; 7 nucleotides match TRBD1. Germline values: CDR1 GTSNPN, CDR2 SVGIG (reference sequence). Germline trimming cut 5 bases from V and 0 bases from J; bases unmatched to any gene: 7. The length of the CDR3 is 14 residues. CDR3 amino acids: CAWEDTGVSYEQYF. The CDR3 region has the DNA TGTGCCTGGGAGGACACAGGGGTCTCCTACGAGCAGTACTTC.